These 24 T cell receptor beta chains originate from one sample sequenced in a study of blood T cell repertoires in COVID-19 (TCRdb year 2020). Library generation was performed with the immunoSEQ multiplex PCR assay. In TCRdb, the immuneACCESS table is reduced to in-frame sequences with V and J assigned. These tables do not hold every clone; where another copy was compared, an unresolved V gene accounts for under half, and the others remain unexplained. Here the sample has tens of thousands of clones; approximately 83% occur a single time. About 4.4% of the sample goes to the ten largest clones. The specimen was peripheral blood. Source of these receptors: a woman aged 55-70 years with acute or convalescent COVID-19.

The V gene is TRBV29-1, the J gene TRBJ1-2, with a tentative D call TRBD1 (5 bases). Trimming shortened V by 0 bases and J by 7 bases, and 15 bases separated the two germline ends. This CDR3 has 14 residues. The germline V gene encodes CDR1 SQVTM and CDR2 ANQGSEA. The chain's CDR3 is CSVEDRRVDFGYTF. DNA of the CDR3: TGCAGCGTTGAAGATCGCAGGGTCGATTTTGGCTACACCTTC.

The chain has TRBV5-1 and TRBJ2-3, with TRBD1 as a possible D gene (7 bases). This CDR3 has 17 residues. From germline, CDR1 is SGHRS and CDR2 YFSETQ. The ends were cut back, 4 bases at V and 6 bases at J, with 24 bases in the middle. For the CDR3, the DNA is TGCGCCAGCAGCCTGGGCTATCGACAGGGAGGAGTGGATACGCAGTATTTT. It is translated as CASSLGYRQGGVDTQYF.

The V and J genes are TRBV4-2 and TRBJ1-2, with D hard to call. This CDR3 comprises 15 residues. Germline V CDR1 and CDR2: LGHNA, YNFKEQ. V gave up 4 bases and J gave up 4 bases, with 16 bases separating them. The CDR3 sequence is CASSPDMAARYGYTF. The CDR3 DNA reads as TGTGCCAGCAGCCCAGACATGGCCGCCCGCTATGGCTACACCTTC.

The V call is TRBV19, the J call TRBJ1-6; TRBD1 aligns across 7 bases. CDR1 LNHDA and CDR2 SQIVND come from the germline V gene (reference sequence). The junction had 8 bases not matched to a gene; V was cut back by 5 bases and J by 10 bases. This CDR3 contains 14 residues. The CDR3 DNA reads as TGTGCCAGTAGTCGAGACAGGGTAGGGTCACCCCTCCACTTT. Translated, it gives CASSRDRVGSPLHF.

The CDR3 nucleotides are TGCGCCAGCAGCACTAGCGGGGACACAGATACGCAGTATTTT. It yields the protein CASSTSGDTDTQYF. The chain joins TRBV5-1 to TRBJ2-3; 10 bases agree with TRBD2. V trimming: 4 bases; J trimming: 2 bases; junction bases outside the gene matches: 1. In germline, CDR1 is SGHRS, CDR2 YFSETQ. The CDR3 contains 14 residues.

The J gene is TRBJ1-2, the V gene TRBV19, with 8 positions matching TRBD1. The trim removed 6 bases at V and 3 bases at J, leaving 6 bases unmatched. In germline, CDR1 is LNHDA, CDR2 SQIVND (reference sequence). CDR3 size: 14 residues. The CDR3 sequence is CASRADRADYGYTF. For the CDR3, the DNA is TGTGCCAGTAGGGCGGACAGGGCTGACTATGGCTACACCTTC.

The rearrangement joins TRBV3-1 (or the pseudogene TRBV3-2) to TRBJ1-2; a possible D gene is TRBD1 (5 bases). Trimming removed 2 bases at V and 2 bases at J, with 27 bases between. The CDR3 runs 20 residues. Per the germline V gene, CDR1 is LGHDT and CDR2 is YNNKEL (reference sequence). CDR3 nucleotide sequence: TGTGCCAGCAGCCAAAGACAGTCCGGGCTTCATACCGTCCGGAACTATGGCTACACCTTC. Its protein is CASSQRQSGLHTVRNYGYTF.

The CDR3 DNA is TGTGCCAGCCAGAGGGACAGGGAATTCCATAGCAATCAGCCCCAGCATTTT. Residues: CASQRDREFHSNQPQHF. V and J are TRBV6-4 and TRBJ1-5; 9 bases align to TRBD1. V shed 8 bases and J 0 bases; nucleotides not matched to a gene: 11. The CDR3 has 17 amino acids. Germline assignment: CDR1 MRHNA and CDR2 SNTAGT.

The chain recombines TRBV6-6 with TRBJ1-5; D is unclear. The CDR3 contains 13 residues. V shed 5 bases and J shed 7 bases, with 12 bases lying between them. Germline loops: CDR1 MNHNY, CDR2 SVGAGI (reference sequence). The CDR3 DNA sequence: TGTGCCAGCAGTCCACGGGTTCAACAGCCCCAGCATTTT. Translation gives CASSPRVQQPQHF.

This clone has just one count. The chain carries TRBV6-5 and TRBJ1-1; unclear D gene. This CDR3 contains 13 residues. The germline V gene encodes CDR1 MNHEY and CDR2 SVGAGI. Trimming removed 10 bases at V and 4 bases at J, with 16 bases between. The CDR3 reads CATAPEWSTEAFF. CDR3 DNA: TGTGCCACCGCCCCGGAGTGGAGCACTGAAGCTTTCTTT.

CDR3 amino acids: CASSELGQANSPLHF. The CDR3 bases are TGTGCCAGCAGTGAATTGGGACAGGCTAATTCACCCCTCCACTTT. V usage is TRBV2 and J usage is TRBJ1-6, with 8 bases aligning to TRBD1. Germline CDR1 and CDR2: SNHLY and FYNNEI. The CDR3 has 15 amino acids. The V segment lost 2 bases and the J segment 6 bases; nucleotides outside the gene matches: 3.

The chain combines TRBV6-1 with TRBJ1-1; 9 bases are shared with TRBD1. The CDR3 runs 15 residues. Germline-derived CDR1 and CDR2 are MNHNS and SASEGT. Unmatched junction bases numbered 4, after V lost 2 bases and J lost 3 bases. The DNA for the CDR3 is TGTGCCAGCAGTGAATTACAGGGGGCCGACACTGAAGCTTTCTTT. Translating it yields CASSELQGADTEAFF.

This chain uses TRBV6-4 with TRBJ1-5, with a possible D match to TRBD1 (5 bases). Germline V gene lookup returns CDR1 MRHNA and CDR2 SNTAGT. The CDR3 spans 15 residues. V dropped 8 bases and J dropped 6 bases, with 20 bases sitting between them. In nucleotides, the CDR3 is TGTGCCAGCCGGGGGTTCAGAGGGCTTGGTCAGCCCCAGCATTTT. It specifies CASRGFRGLGQPQHF.

This chain links TRBV6-5 with TRBJ1-5; no clear D. The CDR3 runs 14 residues. V was shortened by 2 bases and J by 5 bases, with 10 bases between the two germline ends. The germline V gene has CDR1 MNHEY and CDR2 SVGAGI. In DNA form, the CDR3 reads TGTGCCAGCAGTTACCGGCAGGCATATCAGCCCCAGCATTTT. It yields the protein CASSYRQAYQPQHF.

The rearrangement joins TRBV12-3 or TRBV12-4 to TRBJ1-2; 9 nucleotides align to TRBD1. There are 13 residues in the CDR3. J gave up 7 bases and V 5 bases, and 5 bases lay outside the gene matches. The CDR3 is CASSRDREGGYTF. DNA for the CDR3: TGTGCCAGCAGTAGGGACAGGGAGGGTGGCTACACCTTC.

This clone turned up a few times. V usage is TRBV9 and J usage is TRBJ2-5; TRBD2 might be the D (5 bases). V lost 0 bases to trimming and J lost 4 bases, with 22 bases between them. The CDR3 runs to 18 residues. CDR1 and CDR2 (germline): SGDLS, YYNGEE. The CDR3 DNA follows: TGTGCCAGCAGCGTAGCTGTAGAAGGGTTAGGAGGCGGAGAGACCCAGTACTTC. It specifies CASSVAVEGLGGGETQYF. Full variable domain (remainder filled in from reference TRBV9 and TRBJ2-5): DSGVTQTPKHLITATGQRVTLRCSPRSGDLSVYWYQQSLDQGLQFLIQYYNGEERAKGNILERFSAQQFPDLHSELNLSSLELGDSALYFCASSVAVEGLGGGETQYFGPGTRLLVL.

V gene TRBV9 combines with J gene TRBJ2-1; 8 nucleotides agree with TRBD1. CDR3 length: 14 amino acids. The germline gives CDR1 SGDLS, CDR2 YYNGEE. The V and J ends lost 4 bases and 4 bases, in that order; junction bases with no gene match: 4. The CDR3 spells CASSPWTGYNEQFF. DNA for the CDR3: TGTGCCAGCAGCCCTTGGACAGGGTACAATGAGCAGTTCTTC. Together with reference TRBV9 and TRBJ2-1, the CDR3 gives the full variable domain: DSGVTQTPKHLITATGQRVTLRCSPRSGDLSVYWYQQSLDQGLQFLIQYYNGEERAKGNILERFSAQQFPDLHSELNLSSLELGDSALYFCASSPWTGYNEQFFGPGTRLTVL.

A remark on this clone: In the same sample, other DNA sequences code for this CDR3. This CDR3 reads CASSPPSGGAYNEQFF. CDR3 nucleotides: TGTGCCAGCTCACCGCCGAGCGGGGGGGCTTACAATGAGCAGTTCTTC. This chain links TRBV18 with TRBJ2-1, with TRBD2 matching over 10 bases. The trim removed 3 bases at V and 4 bases at J, leaving 6 bases unmatched. Germline V lookup: CDR1 KGHSH, CDR2 LQKENI. The CDR3 is 16 residues long.

The rearrangement uses TRBV5-1 and TRBJ2-3, with TRBD2 as a possible D gene (6 bases). Germline CDR1 and CDR2: SGHRS and YFSETQ. This CDR3 comprises 15 residues. The V end lost 2 bases, the J end lost 3 bases, and 13 bases lay between the germline ends. CDR3 amino acids: CASSFLPGETDTQYF. The CDR3 DNA reads TGCGCCAGCAGCTTTCTCCCGGGGGAAACAGATACGCAGTATTTT.

The chain combines TRBV19 with TRBJ2-5; 9 nucleotides agree with TRBD2. Trimming cost V 2 bases and J 4 bases; bases outside gene matches: 5. The germline V gene encodes CDR1 LNHDA and CDR2 SQIVND (reference sequence). The CDR3 is made up of 15 amino acids. The CDR3 region is CASSIQRGARETQYF. The DNA of the CDR3 is TGTGCCAGTAGTATACAGCGGGGGGCGAGAGAGACCCAGTACTTC. Full variable domain (remainder filled in from reference TRBV19 and TRBJ2-5): DGGITQSPKYLFRKEGQNVTLSCEQNLNHDAMYWYRQDPGQGLRLIYYSQIVNDFQKGDIAEGYSVSREKKESFPLTVTSAQKNPTAFYLCASSIQRGARETQYFGPGTRLLVL.

This chain links TRBV2 with TRBJ2-2; 8 bases map to TRBD2. Germline assignment: CDR1 SNHLY and CDR2 FYNNEI. The CDR3 runs to 16 residues. V gave up 3 bases and J gave up 6 bases; unmatched junction bases: 9. CDR3 coding DNA: TGTGCCAGCAGTGATAGATCGGGGGGGCCGTCCGGGGAGCTGTTTTTT. Amino acids: CASSDRSGGPSGELFF.

Remarks on this clone: The same CDR3 arises from other DNA sequences in this sample as well. This chain uses TRBV19 with TRBJ1-2, with TRBD1 matching over 7 bases. This CDR3 is 15 amino acids long. V shed 5 bases, J shed 1 base, and the junction held 7 bases outside the gene matches. Per germline, CDR1 LNHDA and CDR2 SQIVND (reference sequence). CDR3 sequence reads: CASSPGQPFNYGYTF. CDR3 sequence (DNA): TGTGCCAGTAGTCCGGGACAGCCATTTAACTATGGCTACACCTTC.

This clone was detected only once. V is TRBV6-5 and J is TRBJ2-7; 8 bases agree with TRBD2. CDR3 length: 15 residues. Losses at the gene ends were 10 bases for V and 5 bases for J; bases not matched to a gene: 16. Germline V gives CDR1 MNHEY, CDR2 SVGAGI. The CDR3 sequence is CATHGRVGGTHEQYF. CDR3 nucleotides: TGTGCCACCCACGGGAGGGTGGGAGGGACCCACGAGCAGTACTTC.

The chain has TRBV30 and TRBJ1-2, with D perhaps TRBD1 (6 bases). The V end lost 0 bases, the J end lost 8 bases, and 16 bases lay between the germline ends. The CDR3 length is 14 residues. Per germline, CDR1 GTSNPN and CDR2 SVGIG (reference sequence). CDR3 DNA: TGTGCCTGGAGTGTACAGGGACCGAGTTACGGCTACACCTTC. Translated: CAWSVQGPSYGYTF.